This TCR beta chain was recovered during a study of neurological immune-mediated disorders. Of note for this clonotype: What it binds is not known.

TCRdb recomputed calls from the 5' RACE reads with MiXCR, one row per CDR3 protein. The data contain around 83,000 distinct CDR3 sequences, 14% of them seen just once; the ten biggest clones take up nearly 7%. CDR1 is MNHNS and CDR2 is SASEGT in the germline V gene. V was trimmed by 6 bases and J by 2 bases, leaving 11 bases between them. The length of the CDR3 is 13 residues. General study findings and limits: Sharing of CDR3 amino acid sequences among expanded clones across subjects was absent, suggesting private repertoires in all groups.

Blood bank volunteers in Maryland, USA, served as healthy controls. V gene TRBV6-1 combines with J gene TRBJ2-7; unclear D gene. Material for sequencing was PBMCs. This clonotype was obtained from a woman aged 50 to 60 in good health. CDR3 nucleotide sequence: TGTGCCAGCAGCCCGGCGTTCGCCTACGAGCAGTACTTC. Amino acid sequence: CASSPAFAYEQYF.